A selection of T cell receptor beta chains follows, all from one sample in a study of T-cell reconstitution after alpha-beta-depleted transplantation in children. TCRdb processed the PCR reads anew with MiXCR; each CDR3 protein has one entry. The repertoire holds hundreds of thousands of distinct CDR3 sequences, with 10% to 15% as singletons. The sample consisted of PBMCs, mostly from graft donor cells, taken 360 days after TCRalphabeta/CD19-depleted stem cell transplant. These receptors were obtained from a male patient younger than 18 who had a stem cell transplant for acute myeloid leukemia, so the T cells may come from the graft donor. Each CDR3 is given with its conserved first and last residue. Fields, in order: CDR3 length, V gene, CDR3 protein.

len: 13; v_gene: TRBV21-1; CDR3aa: CAPQPKGVDTQYF
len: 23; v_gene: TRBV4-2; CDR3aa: CASSQDGGDTATSGFLAKNIQYF
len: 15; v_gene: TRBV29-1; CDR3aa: CSVSMTSGSRDEQFF
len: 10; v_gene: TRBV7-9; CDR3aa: CASSLVEAFF
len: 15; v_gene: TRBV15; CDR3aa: CRPRGKSRGRNEQFF
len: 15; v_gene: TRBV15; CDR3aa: CATSRYGTGSYEQYF
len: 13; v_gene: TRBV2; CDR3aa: CASSRDISEKLFF
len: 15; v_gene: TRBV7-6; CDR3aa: CASSLAQGATDTQYF
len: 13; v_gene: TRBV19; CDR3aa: CASRDRARYEQYF
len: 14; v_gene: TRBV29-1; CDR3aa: CSGTKGTGPYEQYF
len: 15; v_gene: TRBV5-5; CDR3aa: CASSPDRDTPYEQYF
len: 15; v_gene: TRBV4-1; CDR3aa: CASSQAAVLTDTQYF
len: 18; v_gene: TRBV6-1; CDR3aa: CASSAGLAGVLSTDTQYF
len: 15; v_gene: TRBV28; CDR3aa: CASSARLAGAYEQYF
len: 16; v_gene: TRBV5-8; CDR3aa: CASSIRNRGRGGTQYF
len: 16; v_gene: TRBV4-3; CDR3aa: CASSPLPFGSYNEQFF
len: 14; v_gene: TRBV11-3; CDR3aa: CASSLEQGSRRLFF
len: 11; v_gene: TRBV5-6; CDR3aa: CASSLRRQQYF
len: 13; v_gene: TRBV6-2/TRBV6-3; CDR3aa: CASSYIRSEKLFF
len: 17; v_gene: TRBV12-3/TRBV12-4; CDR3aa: CASSLSGTSGKWYEQYF
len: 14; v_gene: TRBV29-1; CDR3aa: CSVTNLAGEGEQYF
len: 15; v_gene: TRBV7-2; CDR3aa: CASSLKIAWGYEQYF
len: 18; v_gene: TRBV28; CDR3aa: CASSSLAGGPWGQETQYF
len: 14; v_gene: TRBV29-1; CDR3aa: CSVPYRGSYNEQFF
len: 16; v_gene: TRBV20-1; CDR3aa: CSARTSGGWANTEAFF
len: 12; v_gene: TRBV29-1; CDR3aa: CSWRSVQETQYF
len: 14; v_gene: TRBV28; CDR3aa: CASSRGLLSYEQYF
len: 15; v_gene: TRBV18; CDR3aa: CASSPVIGTAYEQYF
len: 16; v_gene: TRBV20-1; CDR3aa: CSATLPSGQFTDTQYF
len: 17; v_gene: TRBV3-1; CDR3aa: CASSPKRPLWQGNEQFF
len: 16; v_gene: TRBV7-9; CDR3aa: CASSPGQGAHTGELFF
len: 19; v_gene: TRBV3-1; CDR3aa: CASSQEAQKLQGTYYEQYF
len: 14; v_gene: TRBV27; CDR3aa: CASSFGGLVTEAFF
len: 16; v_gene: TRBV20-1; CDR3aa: CSAVGGSPSGLEKLFF